A single sample is the source of the 23 T cell receptor beta chains below, sequenced in a study of blood T cell repertoires in COVID-19. Method: immunoSEQ multiplex PCR; TCRdb's copy keeps in-frame clones and lacks some. The sample yields 90,000 to 130,000 clones, 88% seen once. Material for sequencing was peripheral blood. The receptors here all came from a woman aged 45-59 years with acute or convalescent COVID-19.

The J gene is TRBJ2-1, the V gene TRBV11-2; D is undetermined. The CDR3 runs to 13 residues. The germline V gene encodes CDR1 SGHAT and CDR2 FQNNGV. V was pared by 3 bases and J by 3 bases, with 6 bases between. DNA for the CDR3: TGTGCCAGCAGCTTTCTAGGCTACAATGAGCAGTTCTTC. This sequence encodes CASSFLGYNEQFF.

A few counts support this clone. The chain couples TRBV7-2 to TRBJ2-1; weak D call: TRBD2 (6 bases). Trimming stripped 2 bases from V and 2 bases from J, with 10 bases between. Germline CDR1 is SGHTA and CDR2 is FQGNSA. The length of the CDR3 is 15 residues. The CDR3 loop is CASSLTTGAYNEQFF. Written as DNA, the CDR3 is TGTGCCAGCAGCTTAACCACGGGAGCCTACAATGAGCAGTTCTTC.

The chain joins TRBV2 to TRBJ2-3; TRBD2 might be the D (6 bases). V was pared by 7 bases and J by 6 bases, with 32 bases between. Germline CDR1 reads SNHLY; CDR2 reads FYNNEI. The CDR3 totals 19 residues. CDR3 DNA sequence: TGTGCCAGCATAGGCCCGGAGGGTGAAGAGGTGCGGCTGGGGGATACGCAGTATTTT. Translating it yields CASIGPEGEEVRLGDTQYF.

The chain combines TRBV29-1 with TRBJ2-7; 14 bases are shared with TRBD2. Germline CDR1 SQVTM, CDR2 ANQGSEA. There are 14 residues in the CDR3. V trimming: 7 bases; J trimming: 4 bases; junction bases outside the gene matches: 6. The CDR3, as DNA: TGCAGCGGCGGGACTAGCGGGAGTGGATACGAGCAGTACTTC. The encoded protein is CSGGTSGSGYEQYF.

In DNA, the CDR3 is TGTGCCAGTAGGGTTGGGCCTAACACCGGGGAGCTGTTTTTT. Protein product: CASRVGPNTGELFF. The chain is built from TRBV19 and TRBJ2-2; D is unresolved. Trimming cost V 6 bases and J 2 bases, with 10 bases left between them. In germline, CDR1 is LNHDA, CDR2 SQIVND (reference sequence). The CDR3 length is 14 residues.

This sequence joins TRBV7-9 and TRBJ2-4; D might be TRBD1 (5 bases). The ends were cut back, 0 bases at V and 7 bases at J, with 7 bases in the middle. Germline assignment: CDR1 SEHNR and CDR2 FQNEAQ (reference sequence). The CDR3 has 13 residues. In nucleotides, the CDR3 is TGTGCCAGCAGCTTAGCAGGGGCCAACATTCAGTACTTC. This translates into CASSLAGANIQYF.

V gene TRBV28 combines with J gene TRBJ2-7, with D maybe TRBD2 (5 bases). This CDR3 spans 15 amino acids. Germline V CDR1 and CDR2: MDHEN, SYDVKM. V was pared by 4 bases and J by 4 bases, with 17 bases between. The CDR3 sequence is CASSSSFPRGYEQYF. The DNA of the CDR3 is TGTGCCAGCAGTTCAAGCTTTCCTCGGGGTTACGAGCAGTACTTC. Full variable domain (rest looked up from reference TRBV28 and TRBJ2-7): DVKVTQSSRYLVKRTGEKVFLECVQDMDHENMFWYRQDPGLGLRLIYFSYDVKMKEKGDIPEGYSVSREKKERFSLILESASTNQTSMYLCASSSSFPRGYEQYFGPGTRLTVT.

The chain carries TRBV7-7 and TRBJ2-1; 12 bases map to TRBD2. V was clipped by 1 base and J by 8 bases; unmatched bases: 3. The CDR3 contains 15 residues. Germline-derived CDR1 and CDR2 are SSHAT and FNYEAQ (reference sequence). CDR3 bases: TGTGCCAGCAGCTTAGGACTAGCGGGAGTAGATGAGCAGTTCTTC. Its translation is CASSLGLAGVDEQFF.

CDR3 nucleotide sequence: TGTGCCAGCAGCCAAGTCGGTCCTAGCGAGCAGTTCTTC. This translates into CASSQVGPSEQFF. The V call is TRBV3-1 (or the pseudogene TRBV3-2), the J call TRBJ2-1; tentatively, D is TRBD2 (5 bases). Germline V CDR1 and CDR2: LGHDT, YNNKEL (reference sequence). This CDR3 spans 13 amino acids. Deletions cut 1 base from V and 10 bases from J, with 11 bases between.

This sequence joins TRBV7-2 and TRBJ2-1, with 9 bases aligning to TRBD2. This CDR3 has 16 amino acids. V was pared by 5 bases and J by 2 bases, with 7 bases of the junction left unmatched. Germline-derived CDR1 and CDR2 are SGHTA and FQGNSA. CDR3 region: CASSTMASGAYNEQFF. For the CDR3, the DNA is TGTGCCAGCAGCACCATGGCTAGCGGGGCCTACAATGAGCAGTTCTTC.

The chain joins TRBV27 to TRBJ1-5, with D maybe TRBD1 (6 bases). Germline CDR1 reads MNHEY; CDR2 reads SMNVEV (reference sequence). The CDR3 is 15 amino acids. Trimming cost V 4 bases and J 2 bases, with 12 bases left between them. The CDR3 DNA is TGTGCCAGCAGTTCAGGGGCTGTCGGCAATCAGCCCCAGCATTTT. It specifies CASSSGAVGNQPQHF.

The rearrangement joins TRBV7-9 to TRBJ2-7, with D maybe TRBD2 (6 bases). The CDR3 runs 14 residues. V lost 5 bases to trimming and J lost 0 bases, with 11 bases between them. CDR1 and CDR2 (germline): SEHNR, FQNEAQ (reference sequence). The CDR3: CASSAGGSSYEQYF. Here the CDR3 DNA reads TGTGCCAGCAGCGCCGGGGGTAGCTCCTACGAGCAGTACTTC.

This chain links TRBV7-7 with TRBJ2-5, with TRBD2 identical over 9 bases. CDR1 is SSHAT, CDR2 FNYEAQ, per germline (reference sequence). J lost 4 bases, V lost 5 bases, and 11 bases had no gene match. The CDR3 totals 16 residues. CDR3 sequence (DNA): TGTGCCAGCAGCCCCGCTGGGGCGGGAGGGCCAGAGACCCAGTACTTC. Translating it yields CASSPAGAGGPETQYF.

The chain is built from TRBV2 and TRBJ2-2; no firm D call. The CDR3 is 13 amino acids. CDR1 and CDR2 (germline): SNHLY, FYNNEI. V lost 1 base and J lost 5, with 5 bases in between. The CDR3 sequence: CASSEVLTGELFF. The CDR3, as DNA: TGTGCCAGCAGTGAAGTCCTAACCGGGGAGCTGTTTTTT.

This chain connects TRBV5-1 to TRBJ1-2; 8 bases line up with TRBD1. Unmatched junction bases numbered 1, after V lost 0 bases and J lost 3 bases. CDR1 and CDR2 from the germline V gene are SGHRS and YFSETQ. The CDR3 is 14 residues long. CDR3 coding DNA: TGCGCCAGCAGCTTGGGGACAGGGTACTATGGCTACACCTTC. Translation: CASSLGTGYYGYTF. The whole variable domain, remainder taken from reference TRBV5-1 and TRBJ1-2, is KAGVTQTPRYLIKTRGQQVTLSCSPISGHRSVSWYQQTPGQGLQFLFEYFSETQRNKGNFPGRFSGRQFSNSRSEMNVSTLELGDSALYLCASSLGTGYYGYTFGSGTRLTVV.

CDR3 sequence (DNA): TGTGCCAGCAGCTTAGATAGGAACACTGAAGCTTTCTTT. Translating gives CASSLDRNTEAFF. The V call is TRBV7-2, the J call TRBJ1-1; D unresolved. Germline V gene sequence: CDR1 SGHTA, CDR2 FQGNSA. The V and J ends lost 1 base and 1 base respectively, with 4 bases between them. This CDR3 contains 13 residues.

The genes are TRBV27 and TRBJ1-2; D perhaps matches TRBD1 (5 bases). This CDR3 is 14 amino acids long. With 2 bases removed from V and 0 bases from J, the gap between germline ends came to 7 bases. CDR1 is MNHEY and CDR2 is SMNVEV in the germline V gene (reference sequence). This chain's CDR3 is CASSLKGTNYGYTF. DNA of the CDR3: TGTGCCAGCAGTTTAAAGGGGACTAACTATGGCTACACCTTC.

V and J are TRBV6-2 or TRBV6-3 and TRBJ2-7; no clear D. The CDR3 covers 17 residues. Germline CDR1 is MNHEY and CDR2 is SVGEGT. Trimming took 0 bases from V and 2 from J, leaving 17 bases between them. DNA of the CDR3: TGTGCCAGCAGTTACTCTGAGAGGCTTGGATGGACCTACGAGCAGTACTTC. It specifies CASSYSERLGWTYEQYF.

The chain links TRBV2 to TRBJ1-2; the D is unclear. The CDR3 loop spans 14 amino acids. Germline V gene data show CDR1 as SNHLY and CDR2 as FYNNEI. V gave up 7 bases and J gave up 6 bases, with 18 bases separating them. The CDR3: CASNKAGEMDGYTF. The CDR3 DNA reads TGTGCCAGCAACAAAGCCGGGGAAATGGATGGCTACACCTTC.

The chain is built from TRBV15 and TRBJ2-7, with D unresolved. Trimming left V 0 bases short and J 6 bases short, with 15 bases between. The CDR3 loop spans 15 amino acids. CDR1 is LNHNV and CDR2 is YYDKDF in the germline V gene (reference sequence). The CDR3 here is CATSRDVSVRSEQYF. In nucleotides, the CDR3 is TGTGCCACCAGCAGAGATGTCTCCGTGAGGAGCGAGCAGTACTTC.

This chain joins TRBV7-8 and TRBJ1-1; 7 bases fit TRBD1. J lost 4 bases, V lost 3 bases, and 5 bases had no gene match. This CDR3 is built from 14 residues. The germline CDR1 and CDR2 sequences are SGHVS and FQNEAQ. CDR3 bases: TGTGCCAGCAGCTTTAGGCAGGGGGGCACTGAAGCTTTCTTT. It yields the protein CASSFRQGGTEAFF.

The chain is built from TRBV28 and TRBJ1-4, with 10 bases identical to TRBD1. The CDR3 is made up of 16 amino acids. The ends lost 5 bases at V and 10 bases at J; junction bases unmatched: 13. Germline CDR1 and CDR2: MDHEN and SYDVKM. CDR3 nucleotides: TGTGCCAGCAGTCCCCAGAGACAGGGGGCAGCCCGAAAACTGTTTTTT. This encodes CASSPQRQGAARKLFF.

V is TRBV28 and J is TRBJ2-2; 11 nucleotides align to TRBD1. Germline CDR1 reads MDHEN; CDR2 reads SYDVKM. Trimming cost V 3 bases and J 7 bases; bases outside gene matches: 4. This CDR3 comprises 15 residues. CDR3 residues: CASSFRTGGVGELFF. The DNA for the CDR3 is TGTGCCAGCAGTTTCCGGACAGGGGGCGTCGGGGAGCTGTTTTTT.